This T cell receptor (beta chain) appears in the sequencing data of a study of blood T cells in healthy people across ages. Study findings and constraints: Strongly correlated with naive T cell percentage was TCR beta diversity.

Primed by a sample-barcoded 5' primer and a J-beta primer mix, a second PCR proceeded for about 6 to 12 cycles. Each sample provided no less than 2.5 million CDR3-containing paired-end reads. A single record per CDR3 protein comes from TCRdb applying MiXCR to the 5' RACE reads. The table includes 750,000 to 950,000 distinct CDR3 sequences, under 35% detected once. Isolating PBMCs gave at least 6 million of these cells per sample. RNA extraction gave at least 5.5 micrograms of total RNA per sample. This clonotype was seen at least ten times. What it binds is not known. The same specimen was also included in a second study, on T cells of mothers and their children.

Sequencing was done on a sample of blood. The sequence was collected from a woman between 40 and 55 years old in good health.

The CDR3 DNA reads as TGCAGTGCTACATCCGGAACAGGGAGCCGCCGCGAGCAGTACTTC. Translated, it gives CSATSGTGSRREQYF. The rearrangement uses TRBV20-1 and TRBJ2-7, with a tentative D call TRBD1 (6 bases). This CDR3 region has 15 residues. Germline V lookup: CDR1 DFQATT, CDR2 SNEGSKA (reference sequence). The V gene lost 4 bases and the J gene lost 6 bases, with 22 bases spanning the gap.